These 23 T cell receptor beta chains were sequenced from one sample in a study of cytomegalovirus exposure and HLA in healthy donors. PCR involved 60 Vbeta and 13 Jbeta primers. The method was immunoSEQ multiplex PCR; TCRdb's version includes in-frame clones alone and lacks a portion of them. The repertoire holds 150,000 to 180,000 clones, with over 65% as singletons. Sample: PBMCs. These receptors all come from a middle-aged woman in good health and CMV-seronegative.

This chain connects TRBV7-9 to TRBJ1-4; 8 bases map to TRBD1. Per the germline V gene, CDR1 is SEHNR and CDR2 is FQNEAQ (reference sequence). J lost 15 bases, V lost 1 base, and 4 bases had no gene match. The CDR3 runs to 12 residues. The CDR3 region has the DNA TGTGCCAGCAGCTTAGACGCACAGGGGGTGTTTTTT. As protein: CASSLDAQGVFF.

The rearrangement joins TRBV14 to TRBJ2-1; 8 bases align to TRBD2. Germline CDR1 is SGHDN and CDR2 is FVKESK. The CDR3 runs 14 residues. With V trimmed by 8 bases and J by 8 bases, 11 bases remained unmatched. Here the CDR3 reads CASAAGGGPHEQFF. The CDR3, as DNA: TGTGCCAGCGCGGCGGGCGGGGGGCCCCATGAGCAGTTCTTC.

V and J are TRBV5-4 and TRBJ2-2; D is ambiguous. Trimming took off 6 bases at V and 3 bases at J, with 6 bases between the two ends. CDR1 SGHNT and CDR2 YYREEE come from the germline V gene (reference sequence). The CDR3 is made up of 12 amino acids. The CDR3, as DNA: TGTGCCAGCACCCGGGACACCGGGGAGCTGTTTTTT. It translates to CASTRDTGELFF.

V gene TRBV18 combines with J gene TRBJ2-2, with TRBD1 matching over 9 bases. V gave up 5 bases and J gave up 6 bases; unmatched junction bases: 7. Germline V gene sequence: CDR1 KGHSH, CDR2 LQKENI. The CDR3 extends over 15 amino acids. The CDR3 DNA reads as TGTGCCAGCTCAAACGGACAGGGGAGAGCCGGGGAGCTGTTTTTT. Residues: CASSNGQGRAGELFF.

This clone was seen just once. V and J are TRBV7-9 and TRBJ1-2; 8 bases fit TRBD1. The CDR3 is made up of 14 amino acids. Germline assignment: CDR1 SEHNR and CDR2 FQNEAQ (reference sequence). J gave up 7 bases and V 5 bases, and 9 bases lay outside the gene matches. CDR3 in DNA: TGTGCCAGCAGCGCACACCAGGGGGCTGGTGGCTACACCTTC. Translation gives CASSAHQGAGGYTF.

Only a few counts were recorded for this clone. The gene calls are TRBV5-1 and TRBJ1-1, with D possibly matching TRBD1 (5 bases). The V gene lost 0 bases and the J gene lost 0 bases, with 9 bases spanning the gap. This CDR3 comprises 15 residues. Germline V lookup: CDR1 SGHRS, CDR2 YFSETQ. The CDR3 region is CASSLGEGLNTEAFF. As DNA, the CDR3 is TGCGCCAGCAGCTTGGGGGAGGGGCTGAACACTGAAGCTTTCTTT. The full variable domain, with the rest looked up from reference TRBV5-1 and TRBJ1-1, is KAGVTQTPRYLIKTRGQQVTLSCSPISGHRSVSWYQQTPGQGLQFLFEYFSETQRNKGNFPGRFSGRQFSNSRSEMNVSTLELGDSALYLCASSLGEGLNTEAFFGQGTRLTVV.

The gene calls are TRBV5-1 and TRBJ2-2; TRBD2 might be the D (6 bases). The ends were cut back, 2 bases at V and 2 bases at J, with 13 bases in the middle. Germline V lookup: CDR1 SGHRS, CDR2 YFSETQ. This CDR3 is 16 amino acids long. CDR3 DNA: TGCGCCAGCAGCTTCGACCCTGCGGGAAACACCGGGGAGCTGTTTTTT. It codes for CASSFDPAGNTGELFF.

The V call is TRBV18, the J call TRBJ2-1; D may be TRBD1 (5 bases). V was cut by 3 bases and J by 5 bases, with 14 bases left in between. The V gene's germline CDR1 is KGHSH and CDR2 LQKENI. The CDR3 totals 15 residues. CDR3: CASSPKTAGHNEQFF. The CDR3 nucleotides read TGTGCCAGCTCACCGAAGACGGCAGGGCACAATGAGCAGTTCTTC.

The chain uses TRBV7-9 and TRBJ2-3, with D possibly TRBD2 on 5 matching bases. Germline assignment: CDR1 SEHNR and CDR2 FQNEAQ (reference sequence). Trimming pared 6 bases from V and 2 bases from J, leaving 12 bases between. The CDR3 covers 14 residues. CDR3 protein: CASSRRLATDTQYF. CDR3 DNA: TGTGCCAGCAGTCGGAGGCTAGCCACAGATACGCAGTATTTT.

The rearrangement uses TRBV7-6 and TRBJ2-7, with TRBD2 matching over 9 bases. Trimming at V came to 4 bases and at J to 2 bases, leaving 18 bases not matched to a gene. CDR1 and CDR2 from the germline V gene are SGHVS and FNYEAQ. The CDR3 loop spans 19 amino acids. As DNA, the CDR3 is TGTGCCAGCAGCTCACAAAGCGGTAGCGGGAGCCCTTTGGCCTACGAGCAGTACTTC. Translation gives CASSSQSGSGSPLAYEQYF.

The chain has TRBV5-1 and TRBJ2-5; TRBD1 matches 10 bases. The CDR3 has 15 residues. CDR1 SGHRS and CDR2 YFSETQ come from the germline V gene. V lost 4 bases, J lost 5 bases, and 8 bases stayed unmatched. The DNA for the CDR3 is TGCGCCAGCAGCAAGGGGGACAGGGGTCGGGAGACCCAGTACTTC. This translates into CASSKGDRGRETQYF.

The chain links TRBV11-2 to TRBJ2-2; no definite D call. Germline V gives CDR1 SGHAT, CDR2 FQNNGV. Trimming stripped 1 base from V and 2 bases from J, with 8 bases between. The CDR3 runs to 15 residues. This CDR3 reads CASSLVTPNTGELFF. The CDR3 DNA sequence: TGTGCCAGCAGCTTAGTGACACCTAACACCGGGGAGCTGTTTTTT.

This chain uses TRBV5-6 with TRBJ1-3; D perhaps matches TRBD1 (5 bases). V lost 0 bases, J lost 4 bases, and 14 bases lay in between. The germline V gene has CDR1 SGHDT and CDR2 YYEEEE. CDR3 size: 16 residues. The CDR3 loop is CASSLEGGVVGNTIYF. CDR3 nucleotide sequence: TGTGCCAGCAGCTTGGAGGGAGGGGTTGTCGGAAACACCATATATTTT.

Note on this clone: The CDR3 carries no conserved terminal phenylalanine or tryptophan, so it likely arises from a read error. This chain connects TRBV5-1 to TRBJ1-2; maybe TRBD1 (6 bases). Trimming stripped 3 bases from V and 7 bases from J, with 10 bases between. The CDR3 sequence is 12 residues long. Germline values: CDR1 SGHRS, CDR2 YFSETQ. This CDR3 is CASSSYRAGYTL. The CDR3, as DNA: TGCGCCAGCAGCTCGTACAGGGCTGGCTACACCCTC.

In this sample, this clone turned up once. A junction end diverges from the germline sequence, so it may reflect a read error. The chain has TRBV2 and TRBJ2-7; 7 nucleotides align to TRBD1. Germline CDR1 SNHLY, CDR2 FYNNEI. This CDR3 contains 11 residues. The CDR3 coding sequence is TGTGCCAGCAGCGAAGGGACAGTCCAGTACTTC. Translating gives CASSEGTVQYF.

The rearrangement joins TRBV29-1 to TRBJ2-5, with a tentative D call TRBD2 (5 bases). This CDR3 spans 14 amino acids. V lost 5 bases and J 2 bases, leaving 15 bases between the germline ends. CDR1 SQVTM and CDR2 ANQGSEA come from the germline V gene. CDR3 loop: CSVLLRAAQETQYF. The CDR3, as DNA: TGCAGCGTTCTGCTAAGAGCGGCGCAAGAGACCCAGTACTTC.

This clone appeared once. This chain uses TRBV2 with TRBJ2-2; D is possibly TRBD2 (6 bases). This CDR3 region has 14 residues. The germline gives CDR1 SNHLY, CDR2 FYNNEI. V was shortened by 6 bases and J by 7 bases, with 15 bases between the two germline ends. CDR3 residues: CASRDGSWGGELFF. The CDR3 nucleotides are TGTGCCAGCAGGGACGGGAGCTGGGGCGGGGAGCTGTTTTTT.

CDR3 DNA: TGTGCCAGCAGCTTAGGACAGCTGGAGACCCAGTACTTC. This encodes CASSLGQLETQYF. The rearrangement uses TRBV7-8 and TRBJ2-5; D perhaps matches TRBD1 (5 bases). The CDR3 covers 13 residues. The V and J ends lost 1 base and 5 bases respectively, with 8 bases between them. Germline CDR1 is SGHVS and CDR2 is FQNEAQ.

The chain links TRBV9 to TRBJ2-2; possible D gene TRBD2, 6 bases. Germline V CDR1 and CDR2: SGDLS, YYNGEE. The CDR3 length is 13 residues. V was trimmed by 0 bases and J by 7 bases, leaving 7 bases between them. CDR3 bases: TGTGCCAGCAGCGTAGACGGGGGCGGGGAGCTGTTTTTT. Its protein product is CASSVDGGGELFF.

This clone was seen a handful of times. The rearrangement uses TRBV18 and TRBJ1-4; perhaps TRBD1 as D (5 bases). CDR1 and CDR2 (germline): KGHSH, LQKENI. The CDR3 runs to 15 residues. Trimming left V 6 bases short and J 0 bases short, with 11 bases between. The CDR3 here is CASSPGHSTNEKLFF. Here the CDR3 DNA reads TGTGCCAGCTCTCCAGGGCATTCAACTAATGAAAAACTGTTTTTT.

The V and J genes are TRBV7-2 and TRBJ2-3, with TRBD2 identical over 10 bases. Germline V gene sequence: CDR1 SGHTA, CDR2 FQGNSA. The CDR3 runs 17 residues. The V and J ends lost 2 bases and 1 base, in that order; junction bases with no gene match: 6. In DNA, the CDR3 is TGTGCCAGCAGCTTACGAAGCGGGGGGGCGGGCACAGATACGCAGTATTTT. Translated, it gives CASSLRSGGAGTDTQYF.

CDR3 sequence (DNA): TGCGCCAGCAGCTTGGGGTGGGGAGGGCACAATGAGCAGTTCTTC. The encoded protein is CASSLGWGGHNEQFF. The V gene is TRBV5-1, the J gene TRBJ2-1, with 7 bases fitting TRBD2. CDR3 length: 15 residues. Germline V gene data show CDR1 as SGHRS and CDR2 as YFSETQ. The V segment lost 0 bases and the J segment 5 bases; nucleotides outside the gene matches: 5.

The chain employs TRBV18 and TRBJ1-1, with D perhaps matching TRBD1 (5 bases). Germline V gives CDR1 KGHSH, CDR2 LQKENI. V was shortened by 1 base and J by 1 base, with 13 bases between the two germline ends. This CDR3 has 16 amino acids. Here the CDR3 DNA reads TGTGCCAGCTCACCACGGTCCTTAGGGGCGAACACTGAAGCTTTCTTT. This gives the protein CASSPRSLGANTEAFF.